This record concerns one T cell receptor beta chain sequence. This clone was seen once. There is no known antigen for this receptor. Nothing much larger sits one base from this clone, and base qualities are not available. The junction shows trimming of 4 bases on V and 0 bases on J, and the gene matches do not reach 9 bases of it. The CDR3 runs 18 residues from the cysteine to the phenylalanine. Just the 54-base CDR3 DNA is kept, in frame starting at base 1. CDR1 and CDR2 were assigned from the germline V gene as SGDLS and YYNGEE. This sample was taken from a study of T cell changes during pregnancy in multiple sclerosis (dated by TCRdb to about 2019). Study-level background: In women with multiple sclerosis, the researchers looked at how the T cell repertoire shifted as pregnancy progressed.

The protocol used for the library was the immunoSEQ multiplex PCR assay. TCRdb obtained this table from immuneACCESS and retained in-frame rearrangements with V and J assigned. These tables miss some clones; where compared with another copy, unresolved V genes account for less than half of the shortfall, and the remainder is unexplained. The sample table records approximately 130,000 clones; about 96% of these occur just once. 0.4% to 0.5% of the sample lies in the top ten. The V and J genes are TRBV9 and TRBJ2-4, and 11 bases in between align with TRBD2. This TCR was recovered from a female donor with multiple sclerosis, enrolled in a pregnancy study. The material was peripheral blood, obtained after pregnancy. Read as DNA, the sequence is TGTGCCAGCAGCTCCGGAGGGACTAGCGGATTAGCCAAAAACATTCAGTACTTC. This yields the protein CASSSGGTSGLAKNIQYF.